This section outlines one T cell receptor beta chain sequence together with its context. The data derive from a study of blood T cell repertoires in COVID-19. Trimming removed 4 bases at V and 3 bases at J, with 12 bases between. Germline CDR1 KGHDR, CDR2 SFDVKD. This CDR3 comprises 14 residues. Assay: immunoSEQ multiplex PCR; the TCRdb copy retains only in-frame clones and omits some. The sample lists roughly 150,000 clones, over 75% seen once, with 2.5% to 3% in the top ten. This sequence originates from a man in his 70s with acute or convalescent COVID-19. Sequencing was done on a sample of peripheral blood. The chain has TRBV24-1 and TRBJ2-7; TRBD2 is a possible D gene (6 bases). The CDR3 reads CATSEGDSFYEQYF. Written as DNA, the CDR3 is TGTGCCACCAGTGAAGGGGACTCCTTCTACGAGCAGTACTTC.